The next 6 T cell receptor beta chains were all read from a single sample in a study of blood T cell repertoires in COVID-19. Generated by immunoSEQ multiplex PCR, the TCRdb table keeps only in-frame clones and is missing some. The table has fewer than 60,000 clones, around 89% seen once. Sample: peripheral blood. The receptors originated from a human donor in a cohort sampled during active COVID-19.

The chain employs TRBV19 and TRBJ2-7; 7 bases line up with TRBD1. The V and J ends lost 3 bases and 2 bases, in that order; junction bases with no gene match: 7. The length of the CDR3 is 15 residues. Germline V CDR1 and CDR2: LNHDA, SQIVND (reference sequence). CDR3 amino acids: CASSIRQGRAYEQYF. CDR3 in DNA: TGTGCCAGTAGTATCCGACAGGGAAGGGCCTACGAGCAGTACTTC.

The chain links TRBV4-2 to TRBJ2-7; 7 nucleotides match TRBD2. CDR1 and CDR2 (germline): LGHNA, YNFKEQ. This CDR3 has 15 residues. The trim removed 0 bases at V and 6 bases at J, leaving 8 bases unmatched. Here the CDR3 reads CASSQDVGGRGEQYF. The CDR3 coding sequence is TGTGCCAGCAGCCAAGACGTCGGGGGGAGGGGCGAGCAGTACTTC.

The genes are TRBV6-2 or TRBV6-3 and TRBJ1-2; the D is unclear. The germline V gene encodes CDR1 MNHEY and CDR2 SVGEGT. Trimming took off 4 bases at V and 0 bases at J, with 27 bases between the two ends. The CDR3 loop spans 20 amino acids. The CDR3 spells CASSSNVKRNVGSPNYGYTF. For the CDR3, the DNA is TGTGCCAGCAGTTCCAACGTCAAGCGGAACGTTGGGTCCCCTAACTATGGCTACACCTTC.

The chain couples TRBV3-1 (or the pseudogene TRBV3-2) to TRBJ1-1, with D unclear. Germline V CDR1 and CDR2: LGHDT, YNNKEL (reference sequence). This CDR3 has 14 amino acids. With 2 bases removed from V and 0 bases from J, the gap between germline ends came to 7 bases. Here the CDR3 reads CASSQTTLNTEAFF. The CDR3 nucleotides are TGTGCCAGCAGCCAAACGACACTGAACACTGAAGCTTTCTTT.

This clone has only one observation. The chain combines TRBV30 with TRBJ2-5; weak D call: TRBD2 (7 bases). The length of the CDR3 is 17 residues. Germline CDR1 and CDR2: GTSNPN and SVGIG (reference sequence). The V gene lost 1 base and the J gene lost 7 bases, with 25 bases spanning the gap. The CDR3 here is CAWSAGGFGTLTGTQYF. The CDR3 DNA reads as TGTGCCTGGAGTGCGGGGGGCTTCGGAACCCTGACCGGGACCCAGTACTTC.

This rearrangement joins TRBV6-6 to TRBJ2-4; 9 positions match TRBD2. The J segment lost 7 bases and the V segment lost 6 bases, leaving 10 bases of the junction unmatched. Germline V gene lookup returns CDR1 MNHNY and CDR2 SVGAGI (reference sequence). CDR3 length: 15 residues. The CDR3 spells CASRDLIAGDNIQYF. Written as DNA, the CDR3 is TGTGCCAGCAGAGACCTGATAGCGGGGGACAACATTCAGTACTTC.